Below are 4 T cell receptor beta chains sequenced from a single sample in a study of CD8 T cells in ankylosing spondylitis. Overall study results and limits: Seemingly distinctive of ankylosing spondylitis blood was a TCR beta motif formed by eight highly homologous variants.

These receptors have no known antigen. TCRdb fed the 5' RACE reads into MiXCR, producing one record per CDR3 protein. The sample lists around 450,000 distinct CDR3 sequences, 25% to 30% occurring once. The specimen was blood, either unsorted or a sorted T cell fraction (not recorded which). Source of these receptors: a male donor with ankylosing spondylitis.

A few counts support this clonotype. As DNA, the CDR3 is TGCAGTGCTAGTAACAGGGGTTATGGCTACACCTTC. Translation gives CSASNRGYGYTF. The rearrangement uses TRBV20-1 and TRBJ1-2; the match to TRBD1 covers 7 bases. Unmatched junction bases numbered 3, after V lost 3 bases and J lost 5 bases. Per germline, CDR1 DFQATT and CDR2 SNEGSKA (reference sequence). The CDR3 has 12 residues.

The CDR3 DNA reads TGTGCCAGCATCAAAACGGGGGGCGGTGAGCAGTTCTTC. Its protein is CASIKTGGGEQFF. J is TRBJ2-1 and V is TRBV6-1; weak D call: TRBD2 (7 bases). This CDR3 has 13 residues. V was cut by 7 bases and J by 9 bases, with 16 bases left in between. The germline V gene encodes CDR1 MNHNS and CDR2 SASEGT.

This clonotype has only a few counts. The CDR3 is CASSLGPIPGETQYF. As DNA, the CDR3 is TGCGCCAGCAGCTTAGGACCCATCCCTGGAGAGACCCAGTACTTC. The V call is TRBV5-1, the J call TRBJ2-5; D gene unclear. V dropped 2 bases and J dropped 4 bases, with 15 bases sitting between them. Germline V lookup: CDR1 SGHRS, CDR2 YFSETQ. The CDR3 is 15 residues long. The full variable domain, with the rest looked up from reference TRBV5-1 and TRBJ2-5, is KAGVTQTPRYLIKTRGQQVTLSCSPISGHRSVSWYQQTPGQGLQFLFEYFSETQRNKGNFPGRFSGRQFSNSRSEMNVSTLELGDSALYLCASSLGPIPGETQYFGPGTRLLVL.

The CDR3 DNA follows: TGTGCCAGCAGCTTCCAAGCGGGAGCGAACACCGGGGAGCTGTTTTTT. It codes for CASSFQAGANTGELFF. V usage is TRBV3-1 and J usage is TRBJ2-2; 8 bases are a match to TRBD2. Germline values: CDR1 LGHDT, CDR2 YNNKEL (reference sequence). CDR3 size: 16 residues. V gave up 5 bases and J gave up 0 bases; unmatched junction bases: 5. Together with reference TRBV3-1 and TRBJ2-2, the CDR3 gives the full variable domain: DTAVSQTPKYLVTQMGNDKSIKCEQNLGHDTMYWYKQDSKKFLKIMFSYNNKELIINETVPNRFSPKSPDKAHLNLHINSLELGDSAVYFCASSFQAGANTGELFFGEGSRLTVL.